A selection of T cell receptor beta chains follows, all from one sample in a study of cytomegalovirus exposure and HLA in healthy donors. Clones were read by immunoSEQ multiplex PCR, and TCRdb kept only the in-frame ones, dropping some. The sample yields under 140,000 clones, around 76% seen once. The sequencing sample was made of PBMCs. Receptor source: a young man in good health and CMV-seropositive. CDR3s include the opening cysteine and the closing phenylalanine or tryptophan. D genes are given only for firm matches. Expanded clones are given a class, and other clones once, few, many or no size at all.

size | D | J | V | CDR3 | DNA
. | . | TRBJ1-3 | TRBV11-2 | CASSFAGTGNTIYF | TGTGCCAGCAGCTTCGCGGGAACTGGAAACACCATATATTTT
. | TRBD1 | TRBJ1-2 | TRBV6-5 | CASSRTGGENYGYTF | TGTGCCAGCAGCCGGACAGGGGGGGAAAACTATGGCTACACCTTC
. | TRBD2 | TRBJ2-7 | TRBV2 | CARRGGGDDSYEQYF | TGTGCCAGACGGGGTGGGGGGGACGACTCCTACGAGCAGTACTTC
. | TRBD2 | TRBJ2-1 | TRBV19 | CASSIGLAGTYNEQFF | TGTGCCAGTAGTATAGGCCTAGCGGGGACCTACAATGAGCAGTTCTTC
. | . | TRBJ2-7 | TRBV2 | CAARAYSYEQYF | TGTGCCGCGAGGGCCTATTCCTACGAGCAGTACTTC
few | . | TRBJ2-3 | TRBV29-1 | CSTRTDTDTQYF | TGCAGCACCCGGACAGACACAGATACGCAGTATTTT
. | TRBD1 | TRBJ2-2 | TRBV19 | CASSTGTGGTGELFF | TGTGCCAGTAGCACCGGGACAGGAGGGACCGGGGAGCTGTTTTTT
. | . | TRBJ2-7 | TRBV21-1 | CASSKKGGGRGAYEQYF | TGTGCCAGCAGCAAAAAGGGTGGTGGCAGGGGGGCCTACGAGCAGTACTTC
. | TRBD2 | TRBJ2-3 | TRBV18 | CASSPLAGGSTDTQYF | TGTGCCAGCTCACCCCTAGCGGGGGGTAGCACAGATACGCAGTATTTT
. | TRBD1 | TRBJ1-4 | TRBV4-3 | CASGQDRGAEKLFF | TGCGCCAGCGGCCAGGACAGGGGGGCTGAAAAACTGTTTTTT
. | TRBD1 | TRBJ1-1 | TRBV11-1 | CASSLGRGGTANTEAFF | TGTGCCAGCAGCTTAGGCCGGGGGGGGACAGCTAACACTGAAGCTTTCTTT
. | . | TRBJ2-3 | TRBV29-1 | CSVVKGVSTDTQYF | TGCAGCGTTGTCAAGGGGGTCTCAACAGATACGCAGTATTTT
. | . | TRBJ1-5 | TRBV6-6 | CASTPQGYSNQPQHF | TGTGCCAGCACCCCCCAGGGCTATAGCAATCAGCCCCAGCATTTT
. | TRBD2 | TRBJ2-1 | TRBV7-2 | CASSPMGTSDEQFF | TGTGCCAGCAGTCCAATGGGGACTAGCGATGAGCAGTTCTTC
. | . | TRBJ1-1 | TRBV2 | CASSGHRASNTEAFF | TGTGCCAGCAGTGGACACAGGGCTTCGAACACTGAAGCTTTCTTT
. | TRBD2 | TRBJ2-5 | TRBV5-8 | CASSLSGTNQETQYF | TGTGCCAGCAGCTTGTCCGGGACTAACCAAGAGACCCAGTACTTC
. | . | TRBJ2-3 | TRBV11-2 | CASSLDRHTDTQYF | TGTGCCAGCAGCTTAGACAGGCATACAGATACGCAGTATTTT
once | . | TRBJ1-6 | TRBV7-2 | CASLLGGIAGYNSPLHF | TGTGCCAGCCTCTTGGGGGGAATAGCTGGATATAATTCACCCCTCCACTTT
. | TRBD1 | TRBJ2-6 | TRBV5-5 | CASSLTGDGANVLTF | TGTGCCAGCAGTCTGACAGGGGACGGGGCCAACGTCCTGACTTTC
. | . | TRBJ2-4 | TRBV4-1 | CASSQATDPAKNIQYF | TGCGCCAGCAGCCAAGCGACAGACCCAGCCAAAAACATTCAGTACTTC
few | TRBD1 | TRBJ1-5 | TRBV27 | CATKLGGAYNQPQHF | TGTGCCACCAAACTAGGGGGCGCGTACAATCAGCCCCAGCATTTT
. | TRBD1 | TRBJ1-1 | TRBV29-1 | CSVGRQGARTEAFF | TGCAGCGTTGGTAGACAGGGGGCGCGGACTGAAGCTTTCTTT
few | TRBD1 | TRBJ1-2 | TRBV5-1 | CASSLGNTGGAAGGGYTF | TGCGCCAGCAGCTTGGGGAATACAGGGGGCGCCGCGGGAGGTGGCTACACCTTC
few | TRBD1 | TRBJ2-3 | TRBV5-6 | CASSFLDRGLGDTQYF | TGTGCCAGCAGCTTTCTGGACAGGGGGCTGGGGGATACGCAGTATTTT
. | . | TRBJ2-7 | TRBV18 | CASSPGGYEQYF | TGTGCCAGCTCACCCGGGGGCTACGAGCAGTACTTC
. | . | TRBJ1-5 | TRBV25-1 | CASSFLGNQPQHF | TGTGCCAGCAGTTTTTTAGGCAATCAGCCCCAGCATTTT
. | . | TRBJ1-3 | TRBV5-5 | CASSLAGGGGNTIYF | TGTGCCAGCAGCTTGGCGGGAGGAGGGGGAAACACCATATATTTT
few | . | TRBJ2-7 | TRBV6-1 | CASSEGRTTWFYEQYF | TGTGCCAGCAGTGAAGGCCGGACAACATGGTTCTACGAGCAGTACTTC
. | . | TRBJ2-4 | TRBV30 | CAWSIVKNIQYF | TGTGCCTGGTCCATAGTGAAAAACATTCAGTACTTC
. | . | TRBJ2-1 | TRBV29-1 | CSASPETPNEQFF | TGCAGCGCCTCGCCCGAGACTCCCAATGAGCAGTTCTTC